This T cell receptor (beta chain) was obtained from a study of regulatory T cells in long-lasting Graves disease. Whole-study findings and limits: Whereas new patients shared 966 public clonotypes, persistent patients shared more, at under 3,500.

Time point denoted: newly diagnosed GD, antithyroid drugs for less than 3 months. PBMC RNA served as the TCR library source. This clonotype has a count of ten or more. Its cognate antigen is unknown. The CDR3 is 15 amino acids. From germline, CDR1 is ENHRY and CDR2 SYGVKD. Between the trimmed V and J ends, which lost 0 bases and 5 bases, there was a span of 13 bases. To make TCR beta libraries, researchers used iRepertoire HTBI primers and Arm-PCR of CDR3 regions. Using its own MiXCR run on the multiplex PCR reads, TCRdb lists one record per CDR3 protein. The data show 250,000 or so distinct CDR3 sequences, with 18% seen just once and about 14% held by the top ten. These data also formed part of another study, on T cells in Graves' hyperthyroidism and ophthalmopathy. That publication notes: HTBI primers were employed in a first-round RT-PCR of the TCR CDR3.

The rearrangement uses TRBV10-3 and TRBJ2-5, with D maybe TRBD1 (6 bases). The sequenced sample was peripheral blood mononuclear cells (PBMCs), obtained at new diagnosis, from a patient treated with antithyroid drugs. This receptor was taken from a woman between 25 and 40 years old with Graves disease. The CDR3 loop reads CAISESAQGGETQYF. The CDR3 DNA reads TGTGCCATCAGTGAGTCTGCACAGGGTGGTGAGACCCAGTACTTC.